This note documents a single T cell receptor (beta chain) sequence. No antigen is known for it. The germline V gene has CDR1 SGHAT and CDR2 FQNNGV. The V end was cut by 7 bases, the J end by 7 bases, with 14 bases between. The CDR3 is 13 residues long. This record comes from a study of shared clonotypes between healthy human individuals. Overall study results and limits: Sorted-subset samples were not fully sequenced, rarefaction indicated.

There were no recent acute infections or vaccinations among the donors, who were healthy HIV-negative adults. Everyone who donated was a Caucasian adult who lived in Nashville, Tennessee. TCRdb keeps only in-frame clones here, not all; method: immunoSEQ multiplex PCR. The sample lists around 2.3 million clones, nearly 97% occurring once. This chain uses TRBV11-2 with TRBJ2-1; maybe TRBD1 (5 bases). Specimen: naive CD4+ T cells sorted from blood. Subset reported: CD45RA+ positively selected. The TCR was taken from a man between 18 and 35 years old in good health. This CDR3 is CASKSPKGNEQFF. CDR3 DNA sequence: TGTGCCAGCAAATCACCAAAGGGGAATGAGCAGTTCTTC.